These 18 T cell receptor beta chains share one sample of origin, sequenced in a study of vaccination and CD4 T cells after COVID-19. The treatment was: approximately 9-day PBMC culture with coronavirus spike peptide pools or control peptides (ViraFEST assay). These receptors are not linked to any known antigen. Sequencing of the DNA from cultured CD4+ T cells was carried out with the Oncomine TCR Beta short-read assay. From the PCR reads, TCRdb called clonotypes with MiXCR, one entry per CDR3 protein. The top ten hold under 11% of the sample, which has about 14,000 distinct CDR3 sequences, approximately 49% seen once. The material was CD4+ T cells from blood, cultured in vitro, obtained before SARS-CoV-2 vaccination. All receptors come from a human donor who had recovered from COVID-19.

The rearrangement links TRBV6-2 or TRBV6-3 to TRBJ1-3; unclear D gene. Per the germline V gene, CDR1 is MNHEY and CDR2 is SVGEGT. V lost 5 bases and J lost 0, with 8 bases in between. This CDR3 is built from 14 residues. In DNA, the CDR3 is TGTGCCAGCAGTGCGGATAGCTCTGGAAACACCATATATTTT. This sequence encodes CASSADSSGNTIYF.

This clonotype has only a few counts. The rearrangement joins TRBV6-2 or TRBV6-3 to TRBJ2-5; D perhaps matches TRBD1 (6 bases). The V gene's germline CDR1 is MNHEY and CDR2 SVGEGT. V lost 6 bases and J 4 bases, leaving 9 bases between the germline ends. This CDR3 spans 12 amino acids. The CDR3 reads CASRRGGETQYF. The CDR3 DNA follows: TGTGCCAGCAGACGAGGGGGAGAGACCCAGTACTTC.

This clonotype has more than one count but fewer than ten. This chain uses TRBV7-6 with TRBJ1-3, with no clear D. Between the trimmed V and J ends, which lost 1 base and 1 base, there was a span of 5 bases. Germline CDR1 reads SGHVS; CDR2 reads FNYEAQ. The CDR3 loop spans 14 amino acids. CDR3 amino acids: CASSLGISGNTIYF. The CDR3 DNA follows: TGTGCCAGCAGCTTAGGGATTTCTGGAAACACCATATATTTT.

J is TRBJ2-3 and V is TRBV28; 7 bases fit TRBD2. V lost 2 bases, J lost 0 bases, and 11 bases stayed unmatched. This CDR3 contains 18 residues. Germline-derived CDR1 and CDR2 are MDHEN and SYDVKM. The CDR3 reads CASSLSFKGGFSTDTQYF. CDR3 nucleotide sequence: TGTGCCAGCAGTTTAAGTTTCAAGGGAGGGTTTAGCACAGATACGCAGTATTTT.

This clonotype was seen more than once but under ten times. The CDR3 nucleotides are TGTGCCAGTACGGGAAGGGGCGGGGTTTCATCGAATGAGCAGTTCTTC. The encoded protein is CASTGRGGVSSNEQFF. This sequence joins TRBV19 and TRBJ2-1; tentative D call: TRBD2 (6 bases). CDR1 is LNHDA and CDR2 is SQIVND in the germline V gene (reference sequence). The V and J ends lost 7 bases and 7 bases respectively, with 23 bases between them. CDR3 length: 16 amino acids.

The CDR3 sequence: CSADGQPTQYF. Written as DNA, the CDR3 is TGCAGTGCAGATGGCCAACCTACGCAGTATTTT. The chain employs TRBV20-1 and TRBJ2-3; no clear D. The CDR3 runs to 11 residues. CDR1 is DFQATT, CDR2 SNEGSKA, per germline (reference sequence). Deletions cut 6 bases from V and 8 bases from J, with 12 bases between.

The chain has TRBV10-2 and TRBJ2-7; 12 nucleotides align to TRBD1. The trim removed 7 bases at V and 3 bases at J, leaving 4 bases unmatched. Looked up from germline, CDR1 is WSHSY and CDR2 is SAAADI. The CDR3 runs to 14 residues. The CDR3: CASTGTGGIYEQYF. As DNA, the CDR3 is TGCGCCAGCACCGGGACAGGGGGCATCTACGAGCAGTACTTC.

V is TRBV20-1 and J is TRBJ2-7; TRBD2 is a possible D gene (6 bases). V was pared by 3 bases and J by 5 bases, with 11 bases between. This CDR3 comprises 12 residues. CDR1 is DFQATT, CDR2 SNEGSKA, per germline (reference sequence). DNA of the CDR3: TGCAGTGCTAGGAGGCGGGATAACGAGCAGTACTTC. Translation gives CSARRRDNEQYF.

This chain joins TRBV5-1 and TRBJ1-1, with D unclear. CDR1 and CDR2 (germline): SGHRS, YFSETQ. Trimming cost V 5 bases and J 4 bases, with 12 bases left between them. This CDR3 comprises 13 residues. CDR3 loop: CASSRVQPTEAFF. The CDR3 nucleotides are TGCGCCAGCAGTAGGGTACAGCCCACTGAAGCTTTCTTT.

The chain has TRBV2 and TRBJ1-2, with D uncertain. Trimming shortened V by 7 bases and J by 3 bases, and 9 bases separated the two germline ends. Germline CDR1 reads SNHLY; CDR2 reads FYNNEI. The CDR3 contains 12 residues. CDR3 residues: CASKVFDYGYTF. CDR3 DNA: TGTGCCAGCAAGGTTTTCGACTATGGCTACACCTTC.

The chain employs TRBV5-1 and TRBJ1-1; 7 positions match TRBD1. The CDR3 is 12 amino acids. Trimming took 3 bases from V and 6 from J; bases not matched to a gene: 2. Germline values: CDR1 SGHRS, CDR2 YFSETQ. The CDR3 DNA is TGCGCCAGCAGCTGGGGACAGTCTGAAGCTTTCTTT. Translated, it gives CASSWGQSEAFF. Using reference TRBV5-1 and TRBJ1-1 for the parts outside the CDR3, the full variable domain is KAGVTQTPRYLIKTRGQQVTLSCSPISGHRSVSWYQQTPGQGLQFLFEYFSETQRNKGNFPGRFSGRQFSNSRSEMNVSTLELGDSALYLCASSWGQSEAFFGQGTRLTVV.

The gene calls are TRBV30 and TRBJ2-5; D perhaps matches TRBD2 (6 bases). Trimming pared 3 bases from V and 4 bases from J, leaving 6 bases between. The CDR3 consists of 11 residues. The germline V gene encodes CDR1 GTSNPN and CDR2 SVGIG (reference sequence). This chain's CDR3 is CAWSGGETQYF. The CDR3 DNA reads as TGTGCCTGGAGCGGGGGAGAGACCCAGTACTTC.

The chain links TRBV19 to TRBJ1-2; TRBD1 agrees at 7 bases. Looked up from germline, CDR1 is LNHDA and CDR2 is SQIVND (reference sequence). With V trimmed by 7 bases and J by 5 bases, 13 bases remained unmatched. The CDR3 consists of 15 residues. The CDR3 loop is CASTPGTASDYGYTF. The DNA for the CDR3 is TGTGCCAGTACCCCGGGGACAGCATCTGATTATGGCTACACCTTC.

The V and J genes are TRBV6-1 and TRBJ2-5; no reliable D call. Germline lookup yields CDR1 MNHNS and CDR2 SASEGT. This CDR3 is 11 amino acids long. The V end was cut by 6 bases, the J end by 5 bases, with 7 bases between. The CDR3 is CASRVMETQYF. Written as DNA, the CDR3 is TGTGCCAGCAGGGTTATGGAGACCCAGTACTTC.

The chain links TRBV20-1 to TRBJ1-2; weak D call: TRBD1 (5 bases). The germline V gene encodes CDR1 DFQATT and CDR2 SNEGSKA (reference sequence). The CDR3 loop spans 12 amino acids. Trimming cost V 3 bases and J 8 bases, with 13 bases left between them. The CDR3 loop is CSASRQYDGYTF. CDR3 in DNA: TGCAGTGCTAGTCGACAGTACGACGGCTACACCTTC.

This clonotype showed up just a few times. V and J are TRBV19 and TRBJ1-2, with TRBD1 as a possible D gene (5 bases). The CDR3 covers 15 residues. V was cut by 1 base and J by 8 bases, with 17 bases left in between. Germline-derived CDR1 and CDR2 are LNHDA and SQIVND (reference sequence). The CDR3 bases are TGTGCCAGTAGTATAGTCTCAGGGCGGCAAAGCGGCTACACCTTC. Translating it yields CASSIVSGRQSGYTF.

The chain joins TRBV28 to TRBJ2-4; TRBD2 matches at 8 bases. The V and J ends lost 10 bases and 8 bases, in that order; junction bases with no gene match: 22. The CDR3 runs to 17 residues. Per the germline V gene, CDR1 is MDHEN and CDR2 is SYDVKM. CDR3 nucleotide sequence: TGTGCCACCCCGGCCGCTGGCGGGAGGAAAAGGCTGGACATTCAGTACTTC. Residues: CATPAAGGRKRLDIQYF.

The genes are TRBV15 and TRBJ2-7, with 7 bases fitting TRBD2. V was clipped by 3 bases and J by 3 bases; unmatched bases: 5. This CDR3 spans 14 amino acids. Germline V gene sequence: CDR1 LNHNV, CDR2 YYDKDF (reference sequence). CDR3 sequence reads: CATSRSGVGYEQYF. Written as DNA, the CDR3 is TGTGCCACCAGCAGGAGCGGGGTTGGCTACGAGCAGTACTTC.